This T cell receptor (beta chain) was sequenced for a study of blood T cell repertoires in COVID-19. This table comes from immunoSEQ multiplex PCR, and its TCRdb copy is limited to in-frame clones, with some not included. This sample has some 250,000 clones, with 91% found just once. Germline trimming cut 1 base from V and 9 bases from J; bases unmatched to any gene: 6. CDR3 length equals 14 residues. From germline, CDR1 is MGHRA and CDR2 YSYEKL. Sequenced input: PBMCs or T cells enriched from blood (not recorded which). The sequence was collected from a human donor in a cohort exposed to, infected with or recovered from COVID-19 (not recorded which). The donor label of this sample is uncertain. This chain joins TRBV4-1 and TRBJ1-5; 7 bases are shared with TRBD1. The chain's CDR3 is CASSQGQGPWPQHF. CDR3 DNA: TGCGCCAGCAGCCAAGGACAGGGCCCTTGGCCCCAGCATTTT.